The T cell receptor beta chain described here comes from a study of OX40 agonist ivuxolimab in advanced cancers. General study points: Averaged across samples, CD8+ T cells carried more expanded clones than CD4+ did. Circulating CD4+ and CD8+ T cells showed clonal expansion by week 6 at 0.1 to 3.0 mg/kg.

TCRdb's table, derived via immunoSEQ multiplex PCR, lists solely in-frame clones and lacks some. In the table there are approximately 44,000 clones, more than 75% of which are singletons. As regards this clone: Antigen unknown.

The germline CDR1 and CDR2 sequences are ENHRY and SYGVKD. The V and J ends lost 2 bases and 1 base, in that order; junction bases with no gene match: 7. The CDR3 covers 17 residues. This TCR was sampled from an adult with an advanced solid tumor such as melanoma, head and neck, liver or kidney cancer. The rearrangement joins TRBV10-3 to TRBJ2-2; 7 nucleotides align to TRBD2. The source was CD4+ or CD8+ T cells sorted from blood, collected in a trial of the OX40 agonist ivuxolimab. In DNA, the CDR3 is TGTGCCATCAGTGAGCCGACTAGCCGGCAGAACACCGGGGAGCTGTTTTTT. Its translation: CAISEPTSRQNTGELFF.